Included here is one T cell receptor (beta chain) sequence, with context. The antigen is unknown. The source of the sample is a study of siplizumab effects on memory and regulatory T cells. General observations from the study: Apparently key alloresponse contributors, naive T cells also seemed more diverse than memory cells.

Per the germline V gene, CDR1 is ENHRY and CDR2 is SYGVKD. The CDR3 is 15 residues long. Here immunoSEQ multiplex PCR was the method, and the copy in TCRdb shows in-frame clones only, minus some. The sample records under 85,000 clones, approximately 89% being singletons. The receptor's source is a human donor in good health. This rearrangement joins TRBV10-3 to TRBJ2-5; D possibly corresponds to TRBD2 (6 bases). The J call may be faulty, since TRBJ2-7 better matches the DNA end. The specimen was Tregs sorted from blood. CDR3 amino acids: CAIRGSASAPGEQYF. In DNA form, the CDR3 reads TGTGCCATCAGGGGTTCGGCTAGCGCCCCCGGCGAGCAGTACTTC.